This TCR beta chain was retrieved from a study of cytomegalovirus exposure and HLA in healthy donors. Participants comprised healthy donors of bone marrow. Use of 60 Vbeta and 13 Jbeta primers characterized the PCR. The table came from immunoSEQ multiplex PCR; TCRdb's copy has only in-frame clones and leaves some out. The table records roughly 140,000 clones, 60% to 80% of them present only once. Regarding this clone: The antigen is not known.

Study outcomes and limitations: HLA alleles showed associations with 16,951 TCR beta sequences in a later analysis, at a 0.05 false discovery rate. A later analysis reportedly found fewer N-insertions in an Asian-associated ancestry cluster than the roughly 670-donor mean. Per a prior analysis, the majority of TCR beta V segments were productive roughly 90% or roughly 30% of the time.

After removal of 1 base from V and 4 bases from J, the junction contained 4 bases not matched to a gene. Germline V gene sequence: CDR1 SGHAT, CDR2 FQNNGV. This CDR3 has 18 residues. The sample consisted of PBMCs. This TCR came from a woman younger than 45 in good health and CMV-seronegative. This chain links TRBV11-2 with TRBJ2-1; 16 nucleotides agree with TRBD2. CDR3 nucleotide sequence: TGTGCCAGCAGCTTAGTAGGGACTAGCGGGGGGGCTTACAATGAGCAGTTCTTC. As protein: CASSLVGTSGGAYNEQFF.